Described below is a single T cell receptor beta chain sequence and its context. What it binds is not known. In TCRdb, the reads were re-called with MiXCR into one record per CDR3 protein. The sample yields around 290,000 distinct CDR3 sequences, about 26% seen once. The data stem from a study of T cell repertoires in cytomegalovirus infection. About the research overall: It can be stated that public TCR beta signatures indicated CMV infection as well as a matching HLA type.

Study observations and caveats: Dominant in the ex vivo response were TCR beta clonotypes restricted by HLA-C and specific for CMV. CMV carriers with the relevant HLA were identified by cumulative public TCR beta family frequency.

Germline V lookup: CDR1 LNHDA, CDR2 SQIVND (reference sequence). V was cut by 5 bases and J by 3 bases, with 19 bases left in between. CDR3 length: 16 residues. The gene calls are TRBV19 and TRBJ1-1; tentatively, D is TRBD1 (5 bases). The source material was PBMCs. The sequence came from a human donor in good health (CMV status not recorded). Some clones in this sample may be carry-over from other donors' samples. The DNA for the CDR3 is TGTGCCAGTAGTTTGCCTATGCGAGGGGCGGACACTGAAGCTTTCTTT. Translated, it gives CASSLPMRGADTEAFF.